The clone carrying this TCR beta chain has at least ten counts. Its cognate antigen is unknown. The CDR3 consists of 15 residues. In germline, CDR1 is MNHEY, CDR2 SVGEGT. V gave up 11 bases and J gave up 7 bases, with 24 bases separating them. The data belong to a study of T cell repertoires in cytomegalovirus infection. The overall study: A matching HLA type, together with CMV infection, was signaled by public TCR beta signatures.

TCRdb re-analysed the reads in MiXCR, keeping a single row per CDR3 protein. In the table there are more than 300,000 distinct CDR3 sequences, 34% of which are singletons. General study results and limits: Of the TCR beta families, the public ones yielded a cumulative frequency that identified carriers of CMV plus the relevant HLA. HLA-C-restricted CMV clonotypes gave the most frequent clonotype in two of eight donors.

This chain joins TRBV6-2 or TRBV6-3 and TRBJ1-5; the D is unclear. This sample comprised cultured PBMCs, obtained from culture after CMV antigen stimulation. This receptor was taken from a human donor in good health (CMV status not recorded). Some clones in this sample may be carry-over from other donors' samples. In DNA, the CDR3 is TGTGCCTGCAACACCCCTCGGGGAGTCGGGCAGCCCCAGCATTTT. Amino acids: CACNTPRGVGQPQHF.